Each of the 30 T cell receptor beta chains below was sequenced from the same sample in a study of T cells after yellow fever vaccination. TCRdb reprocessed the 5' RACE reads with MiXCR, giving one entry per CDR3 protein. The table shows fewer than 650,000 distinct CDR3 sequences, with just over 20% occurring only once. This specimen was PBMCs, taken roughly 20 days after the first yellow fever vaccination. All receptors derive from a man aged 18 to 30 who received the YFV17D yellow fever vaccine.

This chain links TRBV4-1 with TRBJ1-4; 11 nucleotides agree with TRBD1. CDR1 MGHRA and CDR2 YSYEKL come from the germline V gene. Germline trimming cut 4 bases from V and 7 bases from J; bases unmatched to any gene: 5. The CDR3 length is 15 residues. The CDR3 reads CASSLSGTGGEKLFF. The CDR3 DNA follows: TGCGCCAGCAGCCTTTCCGGGACAGGGGGTGAAAAACTGTTTTTT.

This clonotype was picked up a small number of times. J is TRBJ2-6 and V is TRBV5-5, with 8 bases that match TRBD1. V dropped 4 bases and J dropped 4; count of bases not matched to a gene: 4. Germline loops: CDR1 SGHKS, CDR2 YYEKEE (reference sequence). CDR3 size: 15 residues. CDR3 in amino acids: CASSGTGQGANVLTF. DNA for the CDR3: TGTGCCAGCAGCGGGACAGGCCAAGGGGCCAACGTCCTGACTTTC. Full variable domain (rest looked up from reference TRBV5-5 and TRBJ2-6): DAGVTQSPTHLIKTRGQQVTLRCSPISGHKSVSWYQQVLGQGPQFIFQYYEKEERGRGNFPDRFSARQFPNYSSELNVNALLLGDSALYLCASSGTGQGANVLTFGAGSRLTVL.

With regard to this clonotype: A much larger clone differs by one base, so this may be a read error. CDR3 bases: TGTGCCAGCAGCGCATCCGTGACAGGGGATACCGGGGAGCTGTTTTTT. This sequence encodes CASSASVTGDTGELFF. The chain carries TRBV9 and TRBJ2-2, with 8 nucleotides matching TRBD1. This CDR3 comprises 16 residues. With 3 bases clipped from V and 5 bases from J, the junction kept 9 bases outside the gene matches. The V gene's germline CDR1 is SGDLS and CDR2 YYNGEE.

CDR3 residues: CSARDRGGEKLFF. Written as DNA, the CDR3 is TGCAGTGCGAGGGACAGGGGAGGTGAAAAACTGTTTTTT. The chain links TRBV20-1 to TRBJ1-4; 10 bases agree with TRBD1. In germline, CDR1 is DFQATT, CDR2 SNEGSKA (reference sequence). The junction had 5 bases not matched to a gene; V was cut back by 6 bases and J by 7 bases. The CDR3 spans 13 residues.

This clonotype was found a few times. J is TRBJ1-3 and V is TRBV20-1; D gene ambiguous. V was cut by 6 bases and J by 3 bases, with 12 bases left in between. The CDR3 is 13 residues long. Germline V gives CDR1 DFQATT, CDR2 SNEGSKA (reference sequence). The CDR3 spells CSAPEGGGNTIYF. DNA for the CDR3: TGCAGTGCCCCGGAGGGAGGTGGAAACACCATATATTTT.

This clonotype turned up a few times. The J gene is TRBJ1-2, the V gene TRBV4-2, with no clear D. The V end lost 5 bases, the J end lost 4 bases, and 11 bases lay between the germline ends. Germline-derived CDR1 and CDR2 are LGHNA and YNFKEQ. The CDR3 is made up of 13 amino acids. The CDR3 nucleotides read TGTGCCAGCAGCGAAGGGTCTGTCTATGGCTACACCTTC. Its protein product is CASSEGSVYGYTF.

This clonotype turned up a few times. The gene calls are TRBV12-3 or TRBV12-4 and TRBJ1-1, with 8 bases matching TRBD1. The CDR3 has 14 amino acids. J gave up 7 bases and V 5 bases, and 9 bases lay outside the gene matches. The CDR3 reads CASSLQGGRVEAFF. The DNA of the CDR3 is TGTGCCAGCAGTCTACAGGGGGGGAGAGTTGAAGCTTTCTTT.

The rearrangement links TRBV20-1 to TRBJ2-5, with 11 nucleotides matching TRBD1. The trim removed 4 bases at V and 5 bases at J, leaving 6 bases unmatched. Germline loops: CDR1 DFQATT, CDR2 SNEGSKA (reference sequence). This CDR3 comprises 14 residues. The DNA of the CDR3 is TGCAGTGCTATGAGGGACAGGGGGGTCGAGACCCAGTACTTC. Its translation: CSAMRDRGVETQYF.

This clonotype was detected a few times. CDR3 in amino acids: CASSPTNYYEQYF. The CDR3 DNA sequence: TGTGCCAGCAGCCCGACCAACTACTACGAGCAGTACTTC. The chain uses TRBV7-9 and TRBJ2-7, with D unclear. The V end was cut by 5 bases, the J end by 3 bases, with 11 bases between. The CDR3 has 13 amino acids. Germline CDR1 is SEHNR and CDR2 is FQNEAQ (reference sequence).

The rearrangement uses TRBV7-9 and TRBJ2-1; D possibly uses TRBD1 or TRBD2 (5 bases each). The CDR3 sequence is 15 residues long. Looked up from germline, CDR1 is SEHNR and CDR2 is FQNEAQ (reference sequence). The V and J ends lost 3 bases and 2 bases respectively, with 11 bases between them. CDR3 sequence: CASSFPGTAYNEQFF. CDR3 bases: TGTGCCAGCAGCTTTCCCGGGACGGCCTACAATGAGCAGTTCTTC.

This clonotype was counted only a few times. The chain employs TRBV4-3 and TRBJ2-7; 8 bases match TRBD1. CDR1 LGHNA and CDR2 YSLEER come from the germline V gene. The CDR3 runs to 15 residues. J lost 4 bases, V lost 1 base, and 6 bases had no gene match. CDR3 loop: CASSQVAGGGYEQYF. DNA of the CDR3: TGCGCCAGCAGCCAAGTTGCAGGGGGCGGTTACGAGCAGTACTTC.

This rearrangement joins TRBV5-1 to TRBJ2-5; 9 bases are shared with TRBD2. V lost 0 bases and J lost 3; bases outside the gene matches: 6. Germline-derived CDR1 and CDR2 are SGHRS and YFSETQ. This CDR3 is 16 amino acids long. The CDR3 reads CASSLGLGGGEETQYF. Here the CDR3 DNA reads TGCGCCAGCAGCTTGGGACTGGGCGGGGGGGAAGAGACCCAGTACTTC.

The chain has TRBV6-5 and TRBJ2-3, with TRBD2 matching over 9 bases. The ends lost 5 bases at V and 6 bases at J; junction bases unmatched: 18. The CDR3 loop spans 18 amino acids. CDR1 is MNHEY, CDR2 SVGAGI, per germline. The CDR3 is CASSSSGTSGPFGDTQYF. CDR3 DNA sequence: TGTGCCAGCAGTAGTTCCGGCACTAGCGGGCCTTTTGGGGATACGCAGTATTTT.

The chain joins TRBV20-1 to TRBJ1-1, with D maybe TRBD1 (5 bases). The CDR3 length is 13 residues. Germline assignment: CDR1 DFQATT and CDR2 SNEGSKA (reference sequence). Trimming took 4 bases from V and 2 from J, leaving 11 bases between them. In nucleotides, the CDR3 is TGCAGTGCTACCGGGACCGTAAACACTGAAGCTTTCTTT. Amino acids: CSATGTVNTEAFF.

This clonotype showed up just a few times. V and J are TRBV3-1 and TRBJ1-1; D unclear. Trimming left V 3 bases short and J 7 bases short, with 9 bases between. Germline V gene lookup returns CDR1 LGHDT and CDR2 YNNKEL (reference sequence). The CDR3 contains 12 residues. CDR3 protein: CASSHLGGEAFF. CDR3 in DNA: TGTGCCAGCAGCCACTTGGGTGGTGAAGCTTTCTTT.

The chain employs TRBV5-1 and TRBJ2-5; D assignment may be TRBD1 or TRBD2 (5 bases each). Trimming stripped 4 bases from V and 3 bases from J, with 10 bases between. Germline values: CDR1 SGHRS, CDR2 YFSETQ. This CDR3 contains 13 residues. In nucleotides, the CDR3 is TGCGCCAGCAGCCGGGACCAAAAAGAGACCCAGTACTTC. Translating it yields CASSRDQKETQYF. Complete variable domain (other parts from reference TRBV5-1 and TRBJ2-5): KAGVTQTPRYLIKTRGQQVTLSCSPISGHRSVSWYQQTPGQGLQFLFEYFSETQRNKGNFPGRFSGRQFSNSRSEMNVSTLELGDSALYLCASSRDQKETQYFGPGTRLLVL.

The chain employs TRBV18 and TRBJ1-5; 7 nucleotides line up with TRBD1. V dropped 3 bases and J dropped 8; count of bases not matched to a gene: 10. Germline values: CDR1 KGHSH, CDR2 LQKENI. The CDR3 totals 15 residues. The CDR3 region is CASSPATTGIKPQHF. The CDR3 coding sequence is TGTGCCAGCTCACCCGCAACGACAGGGATCAAGCCCCAGCATTTT.

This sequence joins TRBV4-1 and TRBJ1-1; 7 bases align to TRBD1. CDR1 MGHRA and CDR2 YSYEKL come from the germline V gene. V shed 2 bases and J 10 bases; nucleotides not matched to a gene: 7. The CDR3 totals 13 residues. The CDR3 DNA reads TGCGCCAGCAGCCAAAAGACAGGGTTGGGAGCTTTCTTT. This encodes CASSQKTGLGAFF.

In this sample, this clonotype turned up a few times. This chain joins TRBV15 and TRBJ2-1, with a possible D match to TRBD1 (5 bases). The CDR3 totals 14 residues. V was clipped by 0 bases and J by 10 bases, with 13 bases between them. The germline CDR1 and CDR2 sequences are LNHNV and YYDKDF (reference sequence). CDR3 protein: CATSRDTGLEEQFF. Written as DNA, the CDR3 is TGTGCCACCAGCAGAGATACAGGCCTAGAGGAGCAGTTCTTC.

CDR3 protein: CASRAFNTEAFF. The CDR3 region has the DNA TGTGCCTCTCGGGCCTTTAACACTGAAGCTTTCTTT. This chain links TRBV6-1 with TRBJ1-1, with D hard to call. Germline V gene sequence: CDR1 MNHNS, CDR2 SASEGT. V was shortened by 11 bases and J by 2 bases, with 12 bases between the two germline ends. This CDR3 spans 12 amino acids.

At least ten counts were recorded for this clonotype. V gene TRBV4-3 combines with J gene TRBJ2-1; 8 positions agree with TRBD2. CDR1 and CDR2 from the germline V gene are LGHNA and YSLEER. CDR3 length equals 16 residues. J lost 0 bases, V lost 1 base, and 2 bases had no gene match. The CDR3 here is CASSQGRGGSYNEQFF. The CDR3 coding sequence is TGCGCCAGCAGCCAAGGTCGGGGGGGCTCCTACAATGAGCAGTTCTTC.

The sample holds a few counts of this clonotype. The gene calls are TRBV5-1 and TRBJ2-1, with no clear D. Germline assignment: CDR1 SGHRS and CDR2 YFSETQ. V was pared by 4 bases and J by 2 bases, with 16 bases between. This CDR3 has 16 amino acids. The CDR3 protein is CASSPTPARPYNEQFF. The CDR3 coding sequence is TGCGCCAGCAGCCCCACGCCCGCGAGACCCTACAATGAGCAGTTCTTC.

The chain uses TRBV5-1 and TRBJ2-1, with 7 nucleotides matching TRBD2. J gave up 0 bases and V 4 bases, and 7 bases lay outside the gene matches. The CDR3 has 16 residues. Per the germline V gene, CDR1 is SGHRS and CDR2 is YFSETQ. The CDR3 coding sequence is TGCGCCAGCAGCGGGGGGGACGGGGGCTCCTACAATGAGCAGTTCTTC. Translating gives CASSGGDGGSYNEQFF.

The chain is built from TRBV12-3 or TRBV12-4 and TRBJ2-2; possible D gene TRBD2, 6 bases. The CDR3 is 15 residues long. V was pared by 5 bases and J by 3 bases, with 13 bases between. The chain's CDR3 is CASSETGLDTGELFF. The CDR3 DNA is TGTGCCAGCAGTGAAACGGGACTGGACACCGGGGAGCTGTTTTTT.

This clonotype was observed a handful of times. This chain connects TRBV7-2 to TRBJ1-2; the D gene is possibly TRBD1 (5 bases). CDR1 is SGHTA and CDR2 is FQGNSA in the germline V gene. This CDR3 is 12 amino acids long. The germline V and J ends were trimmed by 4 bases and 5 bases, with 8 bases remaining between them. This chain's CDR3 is CASSSDMYGYTF. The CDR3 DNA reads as TGTGCCAGCAGCTCGGACATGTATGGCTACACCTTC.

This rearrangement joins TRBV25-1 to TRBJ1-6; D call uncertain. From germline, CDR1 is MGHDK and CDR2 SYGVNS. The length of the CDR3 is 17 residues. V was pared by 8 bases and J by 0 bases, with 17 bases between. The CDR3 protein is CASGPSGWSSYNSPLHF. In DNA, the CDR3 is TGTGCCAGCGGTCCCTCCGGATGGAGCTCCTATAATTCACCCCTCCACTTT.

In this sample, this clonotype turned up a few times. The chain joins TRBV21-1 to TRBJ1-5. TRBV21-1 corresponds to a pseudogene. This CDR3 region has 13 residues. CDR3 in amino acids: CASIIAGNQPQHF. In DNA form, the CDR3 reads TGTGCCAGCATCATAGCGGGCAATCAGCCCCAGCATTTT.

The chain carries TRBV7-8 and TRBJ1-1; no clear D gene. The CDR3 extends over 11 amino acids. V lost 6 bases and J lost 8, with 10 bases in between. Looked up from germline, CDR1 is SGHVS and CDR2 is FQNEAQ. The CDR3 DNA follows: TGTGCCAGCAGGGAAGCGGGGGAAGCTTTCTTT. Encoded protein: CASREAGEAFF.

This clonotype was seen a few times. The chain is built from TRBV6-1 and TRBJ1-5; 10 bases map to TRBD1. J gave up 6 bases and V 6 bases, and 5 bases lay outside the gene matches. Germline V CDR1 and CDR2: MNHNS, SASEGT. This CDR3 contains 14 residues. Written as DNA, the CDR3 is TGTGCCAGCAGAACCTGGGACAGGGGTCAGCCCCAGCATTTT. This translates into CASRTWDRGQPQHF.

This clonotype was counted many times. The CDR3 bases are TGTGCCAGCAGCTTAGCGCACGGGGAGCTGTTTTTT. It codes for CASSLAHGELFF. The V call is TRBV7-8, the J call TRBJ2-2; D gene unclear. V was pared by 0 bases and J by 7 bases, with 3 bases between. The V gene's germline CDR1 is SGHVS and CDR2 FQNEAQ. The CDR3 spans 12 residues.